The sequence of this T cell receptor beta chain was determined in a study of cytomegalovirus exposure and HLA in healthy donors. The wider study: Clustering assigned 70% to 90% of the 350 to 450 genotyped donors to the Caucasian-associated ancestry cluster. Whole-study findings and limits: Being productive about 90% or about 30% of the time was typical of most TCR beta V segments in an earlier analysis. Rare TCR sequences dominated, though some public TCRs recurred in many donors. Listed as cytomegalovirus-associated were 150 to 200 TCR beta chains.

In regard to this clone: Its antigen is unidentified.

The CDR3 runs 19 residues. Trimming took 0 bases from V and 0 from J, leaving 18 bases between them. Germline V lookup: CDR1 LGHNA, CDR2 YSLEER. Vbeta (60) and Jbeta (13) primers were used in the PCR. Libraries were prepared by immunoSEQ multiplex PCR; TCRdb keeps only in-frame clonotypes and omits some of them. The sample records over 150,000 clones, more than 60% being singletons. Sequenced sample: PBMCs. This sequence joins TRBV4-3 and TRBJ2-1; D might be TRBD2 (7 bases). This receptor was taken from a woman aged 45-60 years in good health and CMV-seropositive. DNA of the CDR3: TGCGCCAGCAGCCAAGATTTGGCGGGGGCTCTTAGCTCCTACAATGAGCAGTTCTTC. The encoded protein is CASSQDLAGALSSYNEQFF.